This T cell receptor beta chain was sequenced during a study of shared clonotypes between healthy human individuals. The wider study: Donors had three CD4 naive, three CD4 memory, two CD8 naive and one CD8 memory plate apiece.

The study ran the assay at deep level. How the authors handled the data: Filtering was not the same, since immunoSEQ gave junction-only sequences without quality scores. Sequencing was performed with immunoSEQ multiplex PCR; in TCRdb, only in-frame clones are kept and a portion is missing. The DNA was the basis for D and trimming; V, J and clone size are from that table. The repertoire consists of some 900,000 clones, with 76% occurring once and the leading ten covering approximately 1.5%. Comment on this clone: Its cognate antigen is unknown. Because the CDR3 is missing its conserved closing phenylalanine or tryptophan, this is likely a read error. No DNA is shown, since the ends of the CDR3 on it are uncertain; the CDR3 is the one TCRdb lists.

Germline assignment: CDR1 SGDLS and CDR2 YYNGEE. Including both end residues, the CDR3 is 10 amino acids long. Study-wide findings and caveats: Sharing across a handful of donors was seen in 4% to 5.5% of naive CD4 clonotypes.

V gene TRBV9 combines with J gene TRBJ1-4. The receptor was isolated from a young man in good health. Material for sequencing was memory CD4+ T cells sorted from blood. Described subset: CD45RA-negative fraction. The CDR3 spells CASSVGRRVG.